These 27 T cell receptor beta chains were all obtained from the same sample, sequenced in a study of cytomegalovirus exposure and HLA in healthy donors. Vbeta (60) and Jbeta (13) primers were used in the PCR. Measured with immunoSEQ multiplex PCR; TCRdb has only the in-frame clones, and not every one. The repertoire holds 95,000 to 150,000 clones, with around three quarters as singletons. The specimen sequenced was PBMCs. The receptors shown here come from a human donor in good health.

The rearrangement uses TRBV7-6 and TRBJ2-1; 12 bases align to TRBD2. Germline V CDR1 and CDR2: SGHVS, FNYEAQ. The trim removed 1 base at V and 4 bases at J, leaving 2 bases unmatched. The CDR3 is made up of 16 amino acids. The CDR3 nucleotides read TGTGCCAGCAGCTTAGGGACTAGCGGGATGTACAATGAGCAGTTCTTC. As protein: CASSLGTSGMYNEQFF.

V and J are TRBV9 and TRBJ1-2; 11 bases are shared with TRBD1. J gave up 4 bases and V 3 bases, and 8 bases lay outside the gene matches. The germline CDR1 and CDR2 sequences are SGDLS and YYNGEE. The CDR3 runs to 16 residues. CDR3 DNA sequence: TGTGCCAGCAGCGGATGGACAGGGGGCGATGGCTATGGCTACACCTTC. It encodes CASSGWTGGDGYGYTF.

V usage is TRBV28 and J usage is TRBJ2-3; TRBD2 agrees at 11 bases. Germline values: CDR1 MDHEN, CDR2 SYDVKM. The J segment lost 5 bases and the V segment lost 7 bases, leaving 17 bases of the junction unmatched. The CDR3 totals 18 residues. The CDR3 spells CASITPLGSGRAGDTQYF. CDR3 nucleotide sequence: TGTGCCAGCATCACCCCCCTAGGTAGCGGGAGGGCCGGAGATACGCAGTATTTT.

The rearrangement joins TRBV23-1 to TRBJ1-5, with D perhaps matching TRBD1 (6 bases). TRBV23-1 is known as an ORF, though its function is uncertain. V was shortened by 1 base and J by 0 bases, with 13 bases between the two germline ends. The CDR3 spans 17 residues. The CDR3 nucleotides are TGCGCCAGCAGTCAATACGACAGGAGATATAGCAATCAGCCCCAGCATTTT. Its translation: CASSQYDRRYSNQPQHF.

The chain combines TRBV18 with TRBJ1-2, with 10 bases aligning to TRBD1. The CDR3 loop spans 15 amino acids. The ends lost 3 bases at V and 6 bases at J; junction bases unmatched: 7. Germline V CDR1 and CDR2: KGHSH, LQKENI. This CDR3 reads CASSPGTGALDGYTF. The CDR3 bases are TGTGCCAGCTCACCCGGGACAGGGGCCCTCGATGGCTACACCTTC.

The gene calls are TRBV19 and TRBJ2-2; TRBD1 matches 8 bases. CDR1 is LNHDA, CDR2 SQIVND, per germline (reference sequence). The CDR3 runs 14 residues. V dropped 2 bases and J dropped 5; count of bases not matched to a gene: 1. CDR3 sequence reads: CASSITGGTGELFF. In nucleotides, the CDR3 is TGTGCCAGTAGTATAACAGGGGGAACCGGGGAGCTGTTTTTT.

This chain connects TRBV7-9 to TRBJ1-2; the match to TRBD1 covers 11 bases. The CDR3 is 14 residues long. CDR1 SEHNR and CDR2 FQNEAQ come from the germline V gene (reference sequence). The J segment lost 6 bases and the V segment lost 5 bases, leaving 5 bases of the junction unmatched. CDR3 coding DNA: TGTGCCAGCAGCCCTGGGACAGGGGGGGATGGCTACACCTTC. Translating it yields CASSPGTGGDGYTF.

The chain uses TRBV25-1 and TRBJ2-7, with TRBD1 matching over 10 bases. The CDR3 is 14 amino acids. From germline, CDR1 is MGHDK and CDR2 SYGVNS. V lost 6 bases and J lost 5; bases outside the gene matches: 7. The CDR3 reads CASRNTGTGDEQYF. CDR3 nucleotides: TGTGCCAGCAGGAACACCGGGACAGGGGACGAGCAGTACTTC.

The genes are TRBV5-5 and TRBJ2-5; D unresolved. Looked up from germline, CDR1 is SGHKS and CDR2 is YYEKEE (reference sequence). The CDR3 contains 13 residues. With 7 bases removed from V and 9 bases from J, the gap between germline ends came to 19 bases. Written as DNA, the CDR3 is TGTGCCAGCCTCCTGAACACGAACGAGGCCCAGTACTTC. Protein product: CASLLNTNEAQYF.

This rearrangement joins TRBV11-2 to TRBJ1-2; 9 positions match TRBD1. This CDR3 is 13 amino acids long. Germline V CDR1 and CDR2: SGHAT, FQNNGV. V lost 4 bases and J lost 4; bases outside the gene matches: 1. In DNA, the CDR3 is TGTGCCAGCAGCTGGACAGGGGCCTATGGCTACACCTTC. The encoded protein is CASSWTGAYGYTF.

This rearrangement joins TRBV2 to TRBJ2-1, with a weak D call TRBD2 (5 bases). Germline CDR1 SNHLY, CDR2 FYNNEI. The CDR3 loop spans 14 amino acids. V was pared by 1 base and J by 10 bases, with 14 bases between. The CDR3 here is CASSEEGVNGEQFF. The CDR3, as DNA: TGTGCCAGCAGTGAAGAGGGAGTAAACGGGGAGCAGTTCTTC.

V gene TRBV7-8 combines with J gene TRBJ2-1; TRBD1 aligns across 7 bases. CDR3 size: 15 residues. The V and J ends lost 4 bases and 7 bases, in that order; junction bases with no gene match: 10. Germline-derived CDR1 and CDR2 are SGHVS and FQNEAQ. The CDR3 nucleotides read TGTGCCAGCAGCTCTCCCGGGACAGTAAGAAATGAGCAGTTCTTC. This gives the protein CASSSPGTVRNEQFF.

This rearrangement joins TRBV10-2 to TRBJ2-3; D call uncertain. CDR1 WSHSY and CDR2 SAAADI come from the germline V gene. The CDR3 spans 17 residues. V gave up 4 bases and J gave up 0 bases, with 17 bases separating them. The CDR3 DNA is TGCGCCAGCAGTGTGCTTTCCCGACTTAGTAGCACAGATACGCAGTATTTT. The encoded protein is CASSVLSRLSSTDTQYF.

The gene calls are TRBV9 and TRBJ2-3, with 7 bases that match TRBD2. V shed 0 bases and J 0 bases; nucleotides not matched to a gene: 7. CDR1 and CDR2 (germline): SGDLS, YYNGEE. The CDR3 loop spans 17 amino acids. The CDR3 region has the DNA TGTGCCAGCAGCGTAGCCCCTAGCGGAACTAGCACAGATACGCAGTATTTT. It translates to CASSVAPSGTSTDTQYF.

This chain joins TRBV27 and TRBJ1-1; 11 bases fit TRBD1. V shed 4 bases, J shed 7 bases, and the junction held 11 bases outside the gene matches. In germline, CDR1 is MNHEY, CDR2 SMNVEV (reference sequence). The CDR3 has 16 amino acids. The CDR3 spells CASSSRAGTGGREAFF. The CDR3 nucleotides are TGTGCCAGCAGTTCTAGGGCGGGGACAGGGGGTCGTGAAGCTTTCTTT.

The chain has TRBV12-5 and TRBJ2-1; D is possibly TRBD1 (6 bases). This CDR3 comprises 12 residues. V was shortened by 7 bases and J by 9 bases, with 13 bases between the two germline ends. Germline CDR1 is LGHNT and CDR2 is FRNRAP. CDR3 DNA sequence: TGTGCTAGTGAAAGGGACACCAGTGAGCAGTTCTTC. Protein: CASERDTSEQFF.

The V and J genes are TRBV19 and TRBJ2-1, with TRBD2 matching over 12 bases. Germline V lookup: CDR1 LNHDA, CDR2 SQIVND (reference sequence). This CDR3 contains 18 residues. J gave up 3 bases and V 5 bases, and 11 bases lay outside the gene matches. The CDR3 sequence is CASSSSLAGGPLYNEQFF. As DNA, the CDR3 is TGTGCCAGTAGTTCCTCCCTAGCGGGAGGGCCGCTCTACAATGAGCAGTTCTTC. The whole variable domain, remainder taken from reference TRBV19 and TRBJ2-1, is DGGITQSPKYLFRKEGQNVTLSCEQNLNHDAMYWYRQDPGQGLRLIYYSQIVNDFQKGDIAEGYSVSREKKESFPLTVTSAQKNPTAFYLCASSSSLAGGPLYNEQFFGPGTRLTVL.

As concerns this clone: The sample has other DNA sequences that encode this CDR3 too. The chain combines TRBV28 with TRBJ2-7; 8 nucleotides align to TRBD2. V lost 5 bases, J lost 7 bases, and 16 bases stayed unmatched. The CDR3 consists of 16 residues. Germline assignment: CDR1 MDHEN and CDR2 SYDVKM. The CDR3 region has the DNA TGTGCCAGCAGTCCCACTAGTGGAGCGGGAGAGGGAGAGCAGTACTTC. It is translated as CASSPTSGAGEGEQYF.

This clone has only a few counts. The V gene is TRBV6-5, the J gene TRBJ2-2, with TRBD2 matching over 10 bases. Looked up from germline, CDR1 is MNHEY and CDR2 is SVGAGI. V lost 0 bases, J lost 5 bases, and 3 bases stayed unmatched. The CDR3 contains 16 residues. The CDR3 DNA reads as TGTGCCAGCAGTTACTCGTCTAGCGGGAGAACCGGGGAGCTGTTTTTT. Translation: CASSYSSSGRTGELFF.

The chain has TRBV18 and TRBJ2-3; possible D gene TRBD2, 6 bases. CDR1 and CDR2 (germline): KGHSH, LQKENI. The CDR3 is 16 amino acids. The ends were cut back, 3 bases at V and 2 bases at J, with 15 bases in the middle. The CDR3 region is CASSPWAGKNTDTQYF. In DNA form, the CDR3 reads TGTGCCAGCTCACCTTGGGCGGGAAAGAACACAGATACGCAGTATTTT.

The rearrangement links TRBV4-2 to TRBJ1-5; D call uncertain. V was clipped by 4 bases and J by 4 bases, with 14 bases between them. This CDR3 is built from 15 residues. Germline V gene lookup returns CDR1 LGHNA and CDR2 YNFKEQ. DNA of the CDR3: TGTGCCAGCAGCCCGGAGGAGGCTCGGAATCAGCCCCAGCATTTT. Its protein product is CASSPEEARNQPQHF.

V usage is TRBV7-6 and J usage is TRBJ2-2; 12 bases fit TRBD2. The trim removed 1 base at V and 2 bases at J, leaving 8 bases unmatched. Per the germline V gene, CDR1 is SGHVS and CDR2 is FNYEAQ. This CDR3 comprises 19 residues. The CDR3 bases are TGTGCCAGCAGCTTAGATCCGACTAGCGGGAGTGTTAACACCGGGGAGCTGTTTTTT. Encoded protein: CASSLDPTSGSVNTGELFF.

In regard to this clone: The same CDR3 also results from other DNA sequences found in this sample. J is TRBJ2-3 and V is TRBV18; TRBD2 matches at 10 bases. The germline gives CDR1 KGHSH, CDR2 LQKENI. The CDR3 sequence is 15 residues long. V dropped 6 bases and J dropped 4; count of bases not matched to a gene: 7. Written as DNA, the CDR3 is TGTGCCAGCTCTCCGAGGCTAGCGGGAGCAGATACGCAGTATTTT. Its translation: CASSPRLAGADTQYF.

This clone has just a few counts. For the CDR3, the DNA is TGTGCCAGCAGTGCACCAGGGTTTCCTTCACCCCTCCACTTT. Protein product: CASSAPGFPSPLHF. The J gene is TRBJ1-6, the V gene TRBV25-1, with D perhaps matching TRBD1 (5 bases). From germline, CDR1 is MGHDK and CDR2 SYGVNS. The CDR3 sequence is 14 residues long. The V gene lost 4 bases and the J gene lost 9 bases, with 13 bases spanning the gap.

The chain combines TRBV9 with TRBJ2-3; the match to TRBD2 covers 14 bases. V lost 3 bases, J lost 2 bases, and 14 bases stayed unmatched. The germline CDR1 and CDR2 sequences are SGDLS and YYNGEE. The CDR3 has 20 residues. The CDR3 bases are TGTGCCAGCAGCGCCCAGGCGGGACTAGCGGGAGTTGGGCTCACAGATACGCAGTATTTT. Its translation: CASSAQAGLAGVGLTDTQYF.

The chain joins TRBV5-1 to TRBJ1-5; tentative D call: TRBD1 (5 bases). From germline, CDR1 is SGHRS and CDR2 YFSETQ. V was clipped by 4 bases and J by 7 bases, with 18 bases between them. This CDR3 is built from 15 residues. The CDR3 reads CASSPTPGIRQPQHF. In DNA, the CDR3 is TGCGCCAGCAGCCCGACTCCAGGGATTCGGCAGCCCCAGCATTTT.

The genes are TRBV5-4 and TRBJ2-7; TRBD2 aligns across 7 bases. Unmatched junction bases numbered 5, after V lost 0 bases and J lost 2 bases. CDR1 and CDR2 from the germline V gene are SGHNT and YYREEE (reference sequence). This CDR3 comprises 15 residues. The DNA for the CDR3 is TGTGCCAGCAGCTTGGCTGGGGGGAGGGCCTACGAGCAGTACTTC. The encoded protein is CASSLAGGRAYEQYF.